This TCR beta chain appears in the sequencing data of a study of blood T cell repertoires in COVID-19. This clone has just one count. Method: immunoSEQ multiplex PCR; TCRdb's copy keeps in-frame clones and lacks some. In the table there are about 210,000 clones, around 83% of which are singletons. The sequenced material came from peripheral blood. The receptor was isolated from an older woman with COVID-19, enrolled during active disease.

The CDR3 loop is CASSPQAGGLNHEQYF. The CDR3 bases are TGTGCCAGCAGCCCTCAAGCGGGGGGTCTTAACCACGAGCAGTACTTC. This sequence joins TRBV9 and TRBJ2-7, with TRBD2 matching 9 bases. In germline, CDR1 is SGDLS, CDR2 YYNGEE. J was trimmed by 5 bases and V by 4 bases; bases with no gene match: 13. This CDR3 has 16 residues.